These T cell receptor beta chains were read from a single sample in a study of pediatric ulcerative colitis. Sequencing was performed with immunoSEQ multiplex PCR; in TCRdb, only in-frame clones are kept and a portion is missing. The sample holds around 36,000 clones, 80% to 90% seen once. Source material: gut tissue. The receptor set was obtained from a boy aged 10-17 years with mild ulcerative colitis. The conserved cysteine and the conserved F or W are not part of the CDR3 here.

v_call: TRBV5-8
j_call: TRBJ2-5
cdr3_aa: ASTKGGTQETQY

v_call: TRBV27
j_call: TRBJ1-2
cdr3_aa: ASSLWAGRGYT

v_call: TRBV6-6
j_call: TRBJ2-5
cdr3_aa: ASGTVEETQY

v_call: TRBV6-1
j_call: TRBJ1-1
cdr3_aa: ASSVRGATEAF

v_call: TRBV5-1
j_call: TRBJ2-7
cdr3_aa: ASSLDQGPLDEQY

v_call: TRBV30
j_call: TRBJ1-5
cdr3_aa: AWSKGVSQPQH

v_call: TRBV18
j_call: TRBJ1-4
cdr3_aa: ASSPGQEKLF

v_call: TRBV2
j_call: TRBJ2-7
cdr3_aa: ASKLGQIRYEQY

v_call: TRBV4-2
j_call: TRBJ2-6
cdr3_aa: ASRGIGANVLT

v_call: TRBV6-1
j_call: TRBJ1-6
cdr3_aa: ASRTGWDSPLH

v_call: TRBV11-2
j_call: TRBJ2-5
cdr3_aa: ASSLTRTSGGQETQY

v_call: TRBV2
j_call: TRBJ1-2
cdr3_aa: ASSLRVDYGYT

v_call: TRBV5-4
j_call: TRBJ2-1
cdr3_aa: ASSLGAVNEQF

v_call: TRBV7-6
j_call: TRBJ1-5
cdr3_aa: ASSLAINQPQH

v_call: TRBV5-1
j_call: TRBJ1-6
cdr3_aa: ASRDGAYNSPLH

v_call: TRBV4-1
j_call: TRBJ1-6
cdr3_aa: ASSQEKVGTGGWSPLH

v_call: TRBV5-6
j_call: TRBJ1-1
cdr3_aa: ASSFRTGGPVNTEAF

v_call: TRBV5-1
j_call: TRBJ1-3
cdr3_aa: ASSWGDSGNTIY

v_call: TRBV5-1
j_call: TRBJ1-6
cdr3_aa: ASSPGSVYNSPLH

v_call: TRBV27
j_call: TRBJ1-2
cdr3_aa: ASSLIGGQGSGYT

v_call: TRBV5-4
j_call: TRBJ2-5
cdr3_aa: ASSVIGRDQETQY

v_call: TRBV27
j_call: TRBJ1-5
cdr3_aa: ASSPNSINQPQH

v_call: TRBV5-1
j_call: TRBJ1-2
cdr3_aa: ASSWGNYGYT

v_call: TRBV14
j_call: TRBJ2-5
cdr3_aa: ASSLRVFETQY

v_call: TRBV7-6
j_call: TRBJ1-5
cdr3_aa: ASSLRPHSQGVRQPQH

v_call: TRBV29-1
j_call: TRBJ1-2
cdr3_aa: SVGGGKTGYT

v_call: TRBV2
j_call: TRBJ2-3
cdr3_aa: ASNGLAGGRDTQY

v_call: TRBV6-5
j_call: TRBJ2-7
cdr3_aa: ASSFTSGFSYEQY

v_call: TRBV2
j_call: TRBJ1-1
cdr3_aa: ASSDPPRQQAEAF

v_call: TRBV15
j_call: TRBJ1-5
cdr3_aa: ATSRGVWGNQPQH

v_call: TRBV4-1
j_call: TRBJ2-7
cdr3_aa: ASSQNTKGDEQY

v_call: TRBV5-1
j_call: TRBJ1-1
cdr3_aa: ASSSLTQDEDTEAF

v_call: TRBV5-1
j_call: TRBJ2-7
cdr3_aa: ASSLGWRGTVEQY